This TCR beta chain was documented in a study of blood T cell repertoires in COVID-19. In the study overall: Collection of acute and convalescent COVID-19 samples took place in the United States, Italy and Spain. Nucleic acid was either cDNA or gDNA, and it came from T cells, B-cell-depleted T cells, or PBMCs.

This CDR3 has 14 residues. Trimming left V 5 bases short and J 6 bases short, with 13 bases between. Germline CDR1 is LNHNV and CDR2 is YYDKDF (reference sequence). In the authors' methods: Reference gene primer amplification in the assay estimated nucleated cell counts. TCRdb's copy holds only in-frame clones and misses some; the assay was immunoSEQ multiplex PCR. That table gives V, J and clone size, and the DNA gave D and trimming. The sample consists of around 150,000 clones, over 75% of them appearing once. This rearrangement joins TRBV15 to TRBJ1-4, with D maybe TRBD1 (5 bases). Sequencing used peripheral blood. The receptor was derived from a human donor in a cohort sampled during active COVID-19. The CDR3 DNA follows: TGTGCCACCAGCCCCGGGGGGTTCGATGAAAAACTGTTTTTT. Its protein is CATSPGGFDEKLFF. Combining the CDR3 with reference TRBV15 and TRBJ1-4 gives the whole variable domain DAMVIQNPRYQVTQFGKPVTLSCSQTLNHNVMYWYQQKSSQAPKLLFHYYDKDFNNEADTPDNFQSRRPNTSFCFLDIRSPGLGDTAMYLCATSPGGFDEKLFFGSGTQLSVL.